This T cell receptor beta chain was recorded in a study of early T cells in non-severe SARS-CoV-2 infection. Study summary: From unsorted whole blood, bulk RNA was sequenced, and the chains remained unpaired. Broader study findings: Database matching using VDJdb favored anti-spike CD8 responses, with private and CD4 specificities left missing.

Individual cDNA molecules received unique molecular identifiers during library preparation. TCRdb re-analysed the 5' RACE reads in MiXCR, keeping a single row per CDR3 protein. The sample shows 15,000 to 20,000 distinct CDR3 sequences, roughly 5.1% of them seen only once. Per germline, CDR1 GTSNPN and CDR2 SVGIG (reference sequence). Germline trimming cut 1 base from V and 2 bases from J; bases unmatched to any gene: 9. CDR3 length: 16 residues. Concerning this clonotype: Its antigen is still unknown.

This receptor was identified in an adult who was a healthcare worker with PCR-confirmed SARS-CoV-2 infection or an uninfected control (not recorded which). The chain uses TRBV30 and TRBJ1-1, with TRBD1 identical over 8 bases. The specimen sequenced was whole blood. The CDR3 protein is CAWSGSPQGANTEAFF. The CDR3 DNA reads TGTGCCTGGAGTGGTTCCCCTCAGGGGGCTAACACTGAAGCTTTCTTT.